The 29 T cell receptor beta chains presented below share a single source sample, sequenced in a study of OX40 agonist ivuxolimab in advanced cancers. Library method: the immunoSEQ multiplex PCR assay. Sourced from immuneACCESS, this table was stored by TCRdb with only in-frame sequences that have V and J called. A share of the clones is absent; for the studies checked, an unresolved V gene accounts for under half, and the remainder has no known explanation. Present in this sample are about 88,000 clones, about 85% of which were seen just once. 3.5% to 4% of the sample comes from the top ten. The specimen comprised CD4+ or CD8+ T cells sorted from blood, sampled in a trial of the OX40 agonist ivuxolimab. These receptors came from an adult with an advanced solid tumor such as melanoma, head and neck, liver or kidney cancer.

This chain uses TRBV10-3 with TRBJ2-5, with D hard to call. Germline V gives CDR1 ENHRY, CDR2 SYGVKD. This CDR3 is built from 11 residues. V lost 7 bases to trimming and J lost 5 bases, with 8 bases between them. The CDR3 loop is CAIMCLETQYF. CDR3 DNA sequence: TGTGCCATCATGTGTCTTGAGACCCAGTACTTC.

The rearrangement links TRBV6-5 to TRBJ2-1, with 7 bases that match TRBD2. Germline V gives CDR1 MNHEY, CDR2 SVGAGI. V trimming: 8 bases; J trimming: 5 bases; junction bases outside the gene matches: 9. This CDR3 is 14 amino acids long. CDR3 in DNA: TGTGCCAGCTTAGCGGGCGGGACCAACAATGAGCAGTTCTTC. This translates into CASLAGGTNNEQFF.

The CDR3 loop is CASSYSPDWNSPLHF. In nucleotides, the CDR3 is TGTGCCAGCAGCTACTCCCCGGACTGGAATTCACCCCTCCACTTT. V is TRBV7-2 and J is TRBJ1-6; no definite D call. Trimming shortened V by 4 bases and J by 7 bases, and 14 bases separated the two germline ends. The CDR3 has 15 residues. CDR1 SGHTA and CDR2 FQGNSA come from the germline V gene. The full variable domain, in which reference TRBV7-2 and TRBJ1-6 provide the parts outside the CDR3, is GAGVSQSPSNKVTEKGKDVELRCDPISGHTALYWYRQSLGQGLEFLIYFQGNSAPDKSGLPSDRFSAERTGGSVSTLTIQRTQQEDSAVYLCASSYSPDWNSPLHFGNGTRLTVT.

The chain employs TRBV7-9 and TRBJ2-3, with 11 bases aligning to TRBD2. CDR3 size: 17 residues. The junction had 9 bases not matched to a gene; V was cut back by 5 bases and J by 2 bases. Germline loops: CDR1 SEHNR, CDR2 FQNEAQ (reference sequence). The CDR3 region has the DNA TGTGCCAGCAGCCTGGTTACTAGCGGGAGTTTCACAGATACGCAGTATTTT. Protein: CASSLVTSGSFTDTQYF.

CDR3 protein: CASSGLGNEQFF. The CDR3 DNA is TGTGCCAGCAGCGGACTGGGGAATGAGCAGTTCTTC. The chain combines TRBV9 with TRBJ2-1; D unresolved. With 3 bases removed from V and 7 bases from J, the gap between germline ends came to 8 bases. Germline loops: CDR1 SGDLS, CDR2 YYNGEE. The CDR3 totals 12 residues.

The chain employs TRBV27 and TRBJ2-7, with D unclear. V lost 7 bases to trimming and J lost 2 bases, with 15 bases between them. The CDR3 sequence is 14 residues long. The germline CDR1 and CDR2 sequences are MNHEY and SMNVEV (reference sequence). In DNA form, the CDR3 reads TGTGCCAGCATCACCCCTAGGATCCCCTACGAGCAGTACTTC. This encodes CASITPRIPYEQYF.

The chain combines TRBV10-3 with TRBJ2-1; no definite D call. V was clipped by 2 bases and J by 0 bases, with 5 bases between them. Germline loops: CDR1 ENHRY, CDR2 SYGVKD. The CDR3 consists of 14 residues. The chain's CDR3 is CAISEKSSYNEQFF. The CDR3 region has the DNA TGTGCCATCAGTGAGAAGAGCTCCTACAATGAGCAGTTCTTC.

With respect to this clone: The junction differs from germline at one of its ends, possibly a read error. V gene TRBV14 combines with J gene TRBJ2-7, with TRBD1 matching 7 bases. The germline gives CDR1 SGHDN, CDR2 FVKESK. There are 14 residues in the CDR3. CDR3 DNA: TGTGCCGGCAGCCAAACAGGGGAAACCTACGAGCAGTACTTC. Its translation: CAGSQTGETYEQYF. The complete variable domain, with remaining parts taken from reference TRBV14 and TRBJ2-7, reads EAGVTQFPSHSVIEKGQTVTLRCDPISGHDNLYWYRRVMGKEIKFLLHFVKESKQDESGMPNNRFLAERTGGTYSTLKVQPAELEDSGVYFCAGSQTGETYEQYFGPGTRLTVT.

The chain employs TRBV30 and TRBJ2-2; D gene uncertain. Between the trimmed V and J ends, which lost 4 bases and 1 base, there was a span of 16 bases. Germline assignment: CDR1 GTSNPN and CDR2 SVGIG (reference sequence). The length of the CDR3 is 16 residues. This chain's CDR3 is CAWNTFPRRNTGELFF. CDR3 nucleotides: TGTGCCTGGAACACTTTTCCGCGACGGAACACCGGGGAGCTGTTTTTT.

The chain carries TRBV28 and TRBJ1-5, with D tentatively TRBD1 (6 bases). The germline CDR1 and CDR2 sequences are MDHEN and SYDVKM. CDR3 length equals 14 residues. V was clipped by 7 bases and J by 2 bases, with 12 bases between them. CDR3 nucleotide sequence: TGTGCCAGCACCGAGGGGGGAGGCAATCAGCCCCAGCATTTT. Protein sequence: CASTEGGGNQPQHF.

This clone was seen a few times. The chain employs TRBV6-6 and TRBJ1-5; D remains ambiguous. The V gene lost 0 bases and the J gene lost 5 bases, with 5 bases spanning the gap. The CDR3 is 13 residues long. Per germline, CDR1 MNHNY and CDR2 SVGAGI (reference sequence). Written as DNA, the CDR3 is TGTGCCAGCAGTTACTCGTCCCATCAGCCCCAGCATTTT. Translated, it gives CASSYSSHQPQHF.

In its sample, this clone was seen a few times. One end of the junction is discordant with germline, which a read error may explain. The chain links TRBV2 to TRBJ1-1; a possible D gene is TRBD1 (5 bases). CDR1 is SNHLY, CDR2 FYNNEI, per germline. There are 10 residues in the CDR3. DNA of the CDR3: TGTGCCAGCAGGGGGGGATCCTTCCTCTTT. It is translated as CASRGGSFLF.

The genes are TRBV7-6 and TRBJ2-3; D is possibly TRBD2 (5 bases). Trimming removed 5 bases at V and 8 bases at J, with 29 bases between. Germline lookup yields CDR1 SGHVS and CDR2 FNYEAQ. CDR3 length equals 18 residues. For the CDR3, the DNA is TGTGCCAGCAGCCCCGACCCGTACAGATTCCCGCCGGAGGTTACGCAGTATTTT. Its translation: CASSPDPYRFPPEVTQYF.

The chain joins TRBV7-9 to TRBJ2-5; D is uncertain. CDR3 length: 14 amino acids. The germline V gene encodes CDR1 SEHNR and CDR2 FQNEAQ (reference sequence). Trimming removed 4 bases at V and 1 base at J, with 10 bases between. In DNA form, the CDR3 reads TGTGCCAGCAGCTCCCCCCCGCTCCAAGAGACCCAGTACTTC. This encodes CASSSPPLQETQYF.

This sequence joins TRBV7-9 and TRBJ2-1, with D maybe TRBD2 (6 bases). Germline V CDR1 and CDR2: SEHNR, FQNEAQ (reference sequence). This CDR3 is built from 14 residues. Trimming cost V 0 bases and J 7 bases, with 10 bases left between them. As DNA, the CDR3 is TGTGCCAGCAGCTTAGCGGGGGGTTGGAATGAGCAGTTCTTC. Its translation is CASSLAGGWNEQFF.

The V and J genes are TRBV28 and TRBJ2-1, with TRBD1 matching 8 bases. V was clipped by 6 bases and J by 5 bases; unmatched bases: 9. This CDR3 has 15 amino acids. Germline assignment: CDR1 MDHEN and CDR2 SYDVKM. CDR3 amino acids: CASRPWDRFNNEQFF. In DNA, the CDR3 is TGTGCCAGCAGACCCTGGGACAGGTTCAACAATGAGCAGTTCTTC. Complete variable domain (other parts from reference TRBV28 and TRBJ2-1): DVKVTQSSRYLVKRTGEKVFLECVQDMDHENMFWYRQDPGLGLRLIYFSYDVKMKEKGDIPEGYSVSREKKERFSLILESASTNQTSMYLCASRPWDRFNNEQFFGPGTRLTVL.

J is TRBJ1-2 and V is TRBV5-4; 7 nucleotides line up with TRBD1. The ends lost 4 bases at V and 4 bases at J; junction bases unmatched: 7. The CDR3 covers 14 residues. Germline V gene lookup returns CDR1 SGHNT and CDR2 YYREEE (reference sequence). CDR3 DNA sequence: TGTGCCAGCAGCCAGGGGGGAATTGGCTATGGCTACACCTTC. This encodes CASSQGGIGYGYTF.

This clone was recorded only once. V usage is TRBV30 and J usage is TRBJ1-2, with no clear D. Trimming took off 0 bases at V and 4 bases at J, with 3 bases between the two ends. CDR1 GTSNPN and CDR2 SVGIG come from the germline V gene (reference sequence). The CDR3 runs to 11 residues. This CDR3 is CAWSVPYGYTF. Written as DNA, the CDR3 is TGTGCCTGGAGTGTACCCTATGGCTACACCTTC.

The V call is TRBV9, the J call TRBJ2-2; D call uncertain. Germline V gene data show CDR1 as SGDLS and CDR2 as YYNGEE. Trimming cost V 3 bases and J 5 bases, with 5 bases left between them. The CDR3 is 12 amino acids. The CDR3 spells CASSAATGELFF. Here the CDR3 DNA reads TGTGCCAGCAGCGCTGCTACCGGGGAGCTGTTTTTT.

CDR3: CASSGPTDRISYEQYF. Here the CDR3 DNA reads TGTGCCAGCAGTGGACCCACGGACAGGATCTCCTACGAGCAGTACTTC. This sequence joins TRBV2 and TRBJ2-7; 7 positions agree with TRBD1. CDR1 and CDR2 (germline): SNHLY, FYNNEI. The CDR3 extends over 16 amino acids. V was pared by 4 bases and J by 0 bases, with 9 bases of the junction left unmatched.

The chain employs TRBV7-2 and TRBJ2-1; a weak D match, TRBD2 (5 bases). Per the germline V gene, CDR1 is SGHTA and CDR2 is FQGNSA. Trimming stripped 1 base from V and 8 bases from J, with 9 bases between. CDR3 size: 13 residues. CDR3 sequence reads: CASSLVLAYEQFF. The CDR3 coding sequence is TGTGCCAGCAGCTTAGTGCTAGCCTATGAGCAGTTCTTC.

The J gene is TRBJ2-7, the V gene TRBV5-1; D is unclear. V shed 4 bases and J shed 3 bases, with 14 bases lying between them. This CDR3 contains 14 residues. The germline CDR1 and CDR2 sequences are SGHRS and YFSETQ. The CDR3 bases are TGCGCCAGCAGCCTAAGTGGCGTTAGCTACGAGCAGTACTTC. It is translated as CASSLSGVSYEQYF. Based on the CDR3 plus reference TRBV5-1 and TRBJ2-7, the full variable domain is KAGVTQTPRYLIKTRGQQVTLSCSPISGHRSVSWYQQTPGQGLQFLFEYFSETQRNKGNFPGRFSGRQFSNSRSEMNVSTLELGDSALYLCASSLSGVSYEQYFGPGTRLTVT.

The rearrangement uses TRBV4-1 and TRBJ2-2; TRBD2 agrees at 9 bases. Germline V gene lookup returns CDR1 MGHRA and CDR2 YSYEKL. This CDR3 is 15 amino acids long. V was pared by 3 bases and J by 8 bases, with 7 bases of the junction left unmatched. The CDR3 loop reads CASSQGLALGGELFF. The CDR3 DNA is TGCGCCAGCAGCCAGGGACTAGCTCTGGGTGGGGAGCTGTTTTTT.

In DNA, the CDR3 is TGTGCCAGCAGCTCAGACCGGCAAGGCGAGCAGTACTTC. Translating gives CASSSDRQGEQYF. The gene calls are TRBV7-8 and TRBJ2-7; D is unresolved. The CDR3 is 13 amino acids. The germline V gene encodes CDR1 SGHVS and CDR2 FQNEAQ. The V end lost 4 bases, the J end lost 6 bases, and 13 bases lay between the germline ends.

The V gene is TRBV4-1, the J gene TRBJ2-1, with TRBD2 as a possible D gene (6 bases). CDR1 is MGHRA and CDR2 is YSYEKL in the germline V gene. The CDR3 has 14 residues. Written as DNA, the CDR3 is TGCGCAACCGGTAATGGCGGGGATTACAATGAGCAGTTCTTC. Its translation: CATGNGGDYNEQFF.

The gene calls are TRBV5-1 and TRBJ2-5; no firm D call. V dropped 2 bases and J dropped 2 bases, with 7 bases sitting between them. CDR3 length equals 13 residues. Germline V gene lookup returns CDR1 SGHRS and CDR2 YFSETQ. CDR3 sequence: CASSFGPQETQYF. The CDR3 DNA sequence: TGCGCCAGCAGCTTCGGACCGCAAGAGACCCAGTACTTC.

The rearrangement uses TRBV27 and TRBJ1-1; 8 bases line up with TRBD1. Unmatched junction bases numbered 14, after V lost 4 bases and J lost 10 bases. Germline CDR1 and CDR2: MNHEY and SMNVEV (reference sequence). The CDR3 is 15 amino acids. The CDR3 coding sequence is TGTGCCAGCAGTTCTCGACAGACAGGGGTCGACGTAGCTTTCTTT. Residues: CASSSRQTGVDVAFF.

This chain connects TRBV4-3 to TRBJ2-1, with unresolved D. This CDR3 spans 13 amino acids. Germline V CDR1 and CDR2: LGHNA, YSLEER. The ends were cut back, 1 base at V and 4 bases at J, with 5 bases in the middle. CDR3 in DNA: TGCGCCAGCAGCCAAGTTGTGTACAATGAGCAGTTCTTC. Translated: CASSQVVYNEQFF.

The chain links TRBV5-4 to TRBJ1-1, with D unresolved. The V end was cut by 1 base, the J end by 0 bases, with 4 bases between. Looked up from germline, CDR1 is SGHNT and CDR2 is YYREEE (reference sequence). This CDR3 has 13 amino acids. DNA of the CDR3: TGTGCCAGCAGCTTGACTATGAACACTGAAGCTTTCTTT. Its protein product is CASSLTMNTEAFF.